The source of this T cell receptor beta chain is a study of tumor and adjacent non-tumor tissue in lung cancer. For the study at large: Histology: about a dozen adenocarcinoma, a couple of squamous cell carcinoma, 1 small cell lung cancer. Study-wide points: Top 100 clones took a larger repertoire share in normal lung.

For this clonotype: Its matching antigen is unknown.

With 2 bases clipped from V and 3 bases from J, the junction kept 21 bases outside the gene matches. The CDR3 covers 20 residues. Germline assignment: CDR1 MNHNY and CDR2 SVGAGI (reference sequence). RNA was extracted from bulk tissue without any cell sorting. The normal lung tissue was taken more than 3 cm from the tumor edge. A modified ARM-PCR protocol with three rounds of nested PCR amplified TCRbeta. TCRdb reprocessed the multiplex PCR reads via MiXCR and lists one record per CDR3 protein. The sample consists of approximately 62,000 distinct CDR3 sequences, 61% of them appearing once. The sequencing input was distant non-tumor lung tissue. The sequence was collected from a man in his 70s with non-small cell lung cancer. The V gene is TRBV6-6, the J gene TRBJ2-7; 8 nucleotides line up with TRBD2. CDR3 sequence: CASSYSSTSERFPPNYEQYF. In nucleotides, the CDR3 is TGTGCCAGCAGTTACAGTTCGACTAGCGAGAGGTTCCCTCCTAACTACGAGCAGTACTTC.